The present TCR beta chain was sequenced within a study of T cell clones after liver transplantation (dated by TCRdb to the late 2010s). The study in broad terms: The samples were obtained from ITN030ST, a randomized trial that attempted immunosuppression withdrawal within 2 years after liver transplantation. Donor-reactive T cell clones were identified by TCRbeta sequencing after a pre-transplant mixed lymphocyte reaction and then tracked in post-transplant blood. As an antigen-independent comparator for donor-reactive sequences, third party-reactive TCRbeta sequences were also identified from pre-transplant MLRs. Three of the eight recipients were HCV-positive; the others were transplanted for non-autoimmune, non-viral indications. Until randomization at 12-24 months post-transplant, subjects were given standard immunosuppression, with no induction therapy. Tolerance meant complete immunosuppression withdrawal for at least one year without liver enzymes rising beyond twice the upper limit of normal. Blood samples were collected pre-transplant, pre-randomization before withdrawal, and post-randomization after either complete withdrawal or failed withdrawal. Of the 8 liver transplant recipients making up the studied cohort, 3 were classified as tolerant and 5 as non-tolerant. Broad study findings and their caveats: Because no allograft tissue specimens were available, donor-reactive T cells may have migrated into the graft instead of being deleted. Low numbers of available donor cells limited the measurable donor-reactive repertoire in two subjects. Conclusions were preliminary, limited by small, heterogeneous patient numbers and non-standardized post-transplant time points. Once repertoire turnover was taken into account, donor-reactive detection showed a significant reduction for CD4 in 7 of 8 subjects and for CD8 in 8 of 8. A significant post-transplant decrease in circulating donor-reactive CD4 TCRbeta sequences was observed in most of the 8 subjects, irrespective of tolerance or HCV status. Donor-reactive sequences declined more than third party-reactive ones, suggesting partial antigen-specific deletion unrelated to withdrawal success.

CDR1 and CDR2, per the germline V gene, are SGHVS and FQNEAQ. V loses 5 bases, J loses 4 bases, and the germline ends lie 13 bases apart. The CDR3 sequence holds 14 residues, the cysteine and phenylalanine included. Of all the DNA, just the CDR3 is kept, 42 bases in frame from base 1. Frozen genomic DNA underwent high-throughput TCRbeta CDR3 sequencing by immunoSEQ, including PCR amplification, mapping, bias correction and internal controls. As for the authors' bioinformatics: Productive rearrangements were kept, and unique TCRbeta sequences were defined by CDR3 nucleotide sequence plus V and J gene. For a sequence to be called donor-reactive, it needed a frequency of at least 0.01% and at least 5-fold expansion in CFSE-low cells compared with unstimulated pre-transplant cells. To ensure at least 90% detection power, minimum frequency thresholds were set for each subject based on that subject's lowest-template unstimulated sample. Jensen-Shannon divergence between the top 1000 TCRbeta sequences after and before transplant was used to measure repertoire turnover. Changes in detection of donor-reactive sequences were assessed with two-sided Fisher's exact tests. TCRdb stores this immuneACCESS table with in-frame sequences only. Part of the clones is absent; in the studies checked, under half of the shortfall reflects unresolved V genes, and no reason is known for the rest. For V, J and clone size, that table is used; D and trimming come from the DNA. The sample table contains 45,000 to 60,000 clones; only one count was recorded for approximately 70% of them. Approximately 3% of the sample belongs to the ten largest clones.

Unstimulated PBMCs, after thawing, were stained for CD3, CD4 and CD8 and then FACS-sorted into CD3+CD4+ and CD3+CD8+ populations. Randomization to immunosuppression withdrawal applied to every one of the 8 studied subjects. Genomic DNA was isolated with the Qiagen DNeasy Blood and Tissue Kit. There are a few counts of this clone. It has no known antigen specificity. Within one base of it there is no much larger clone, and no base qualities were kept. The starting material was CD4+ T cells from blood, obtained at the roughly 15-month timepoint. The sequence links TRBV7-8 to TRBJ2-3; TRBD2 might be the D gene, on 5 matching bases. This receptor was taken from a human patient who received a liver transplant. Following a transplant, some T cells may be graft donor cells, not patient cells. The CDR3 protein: CASSATGEPDTQYF. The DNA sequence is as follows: TGTGCCAGCAGCGCCACCGGGGAGCCAGATACGCAGTATTTT.